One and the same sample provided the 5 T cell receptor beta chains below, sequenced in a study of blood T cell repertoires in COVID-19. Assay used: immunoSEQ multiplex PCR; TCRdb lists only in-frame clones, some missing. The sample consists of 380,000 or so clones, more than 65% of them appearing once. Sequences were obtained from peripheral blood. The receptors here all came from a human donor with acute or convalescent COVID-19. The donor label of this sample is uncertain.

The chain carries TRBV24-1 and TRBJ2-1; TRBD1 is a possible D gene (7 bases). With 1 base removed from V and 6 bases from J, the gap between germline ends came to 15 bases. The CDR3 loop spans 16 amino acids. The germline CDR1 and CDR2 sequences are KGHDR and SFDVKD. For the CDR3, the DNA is TGTGCCACCAGTGATTTACGCAGGGGGGAGCGCAATGAGCAGTTCTTC. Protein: CATSDLRRGERNEQFF.

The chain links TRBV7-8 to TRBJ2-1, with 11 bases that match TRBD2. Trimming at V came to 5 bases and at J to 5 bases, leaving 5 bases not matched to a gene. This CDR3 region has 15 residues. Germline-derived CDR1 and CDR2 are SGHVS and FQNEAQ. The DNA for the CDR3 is TGTGCCAGCAGCACAACTAGCGGGGGACACAATGAGCAGTTCTTC. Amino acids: CASSTTSGGHNEQFF.

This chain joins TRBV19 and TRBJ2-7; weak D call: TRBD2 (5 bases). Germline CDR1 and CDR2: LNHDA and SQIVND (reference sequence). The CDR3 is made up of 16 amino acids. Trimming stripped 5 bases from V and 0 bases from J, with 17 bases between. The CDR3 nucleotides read TGTGCCAGTAGTTCGACGGAAGCGGCTCTCTCCTACGAGCAGTACTTC. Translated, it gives CASSSTEAALSYEQYF.

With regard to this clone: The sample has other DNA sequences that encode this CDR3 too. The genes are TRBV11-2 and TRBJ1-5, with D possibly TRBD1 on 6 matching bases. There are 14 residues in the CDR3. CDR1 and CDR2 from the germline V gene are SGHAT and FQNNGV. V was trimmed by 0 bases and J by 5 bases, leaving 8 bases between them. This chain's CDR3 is CASSLDGGDQPQHF. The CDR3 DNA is TGTGCCAGCAGCTTAGATGGGGGCGATCAGCCCCAGCATTTT.

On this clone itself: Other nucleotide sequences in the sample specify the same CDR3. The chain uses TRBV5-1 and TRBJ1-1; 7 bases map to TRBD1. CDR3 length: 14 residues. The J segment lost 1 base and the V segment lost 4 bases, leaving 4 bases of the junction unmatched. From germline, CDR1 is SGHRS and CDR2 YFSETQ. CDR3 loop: CASSLGQTNTEAFF. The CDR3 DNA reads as TGCGCCAGCAGCCTGGGACAGACGAACACTGAAGCTTTCTTT.